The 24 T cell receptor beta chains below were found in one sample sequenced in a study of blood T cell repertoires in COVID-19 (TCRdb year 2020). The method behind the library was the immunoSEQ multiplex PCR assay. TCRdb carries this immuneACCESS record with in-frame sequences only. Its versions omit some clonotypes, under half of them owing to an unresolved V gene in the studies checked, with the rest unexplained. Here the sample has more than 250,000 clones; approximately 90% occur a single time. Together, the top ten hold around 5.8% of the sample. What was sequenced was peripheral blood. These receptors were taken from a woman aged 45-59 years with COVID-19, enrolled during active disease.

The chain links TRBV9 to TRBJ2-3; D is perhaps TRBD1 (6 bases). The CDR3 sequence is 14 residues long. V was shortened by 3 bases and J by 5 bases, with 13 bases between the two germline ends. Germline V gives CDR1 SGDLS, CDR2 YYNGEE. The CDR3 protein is CASSAAGAGDTQYF. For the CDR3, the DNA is TGTGCCAGCAGCGCTGCAGGGGCTGGAGATACGCAGTATTTT.

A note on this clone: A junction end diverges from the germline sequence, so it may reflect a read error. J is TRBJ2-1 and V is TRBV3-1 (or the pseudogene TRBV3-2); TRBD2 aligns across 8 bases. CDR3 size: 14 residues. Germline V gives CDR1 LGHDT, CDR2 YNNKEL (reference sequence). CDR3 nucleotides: TGTGCCAGCAGCCAAGATTTAGGGCTAGCGGGTGGAATCTTC. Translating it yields CASSQDLGLAGGIF.

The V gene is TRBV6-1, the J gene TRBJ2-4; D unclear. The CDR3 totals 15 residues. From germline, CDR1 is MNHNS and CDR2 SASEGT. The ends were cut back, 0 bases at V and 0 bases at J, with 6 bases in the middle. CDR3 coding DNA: TGTGCCAGCAGTGAAGCGCAGGTAGCCAAAAACATTCAGTACTTC. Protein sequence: CASSEAQVAKNIQYF.

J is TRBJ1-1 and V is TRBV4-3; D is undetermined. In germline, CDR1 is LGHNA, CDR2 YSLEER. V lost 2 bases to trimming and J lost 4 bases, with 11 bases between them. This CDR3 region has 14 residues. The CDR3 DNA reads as TGCGCCAGCAGCCAAAGGGAGAGAGCCACTGAAGCTTTCTTT. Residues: CASSQRERATEAFF.

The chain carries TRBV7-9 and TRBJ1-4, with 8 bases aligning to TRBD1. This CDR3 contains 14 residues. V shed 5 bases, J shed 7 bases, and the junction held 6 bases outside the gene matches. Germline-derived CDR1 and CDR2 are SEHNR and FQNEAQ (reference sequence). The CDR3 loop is CASSGTGPREKLFF. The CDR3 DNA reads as TGTGCCAGCAGCGGGACAGGTCCGCGTGAAAAACTGTTTTTT.

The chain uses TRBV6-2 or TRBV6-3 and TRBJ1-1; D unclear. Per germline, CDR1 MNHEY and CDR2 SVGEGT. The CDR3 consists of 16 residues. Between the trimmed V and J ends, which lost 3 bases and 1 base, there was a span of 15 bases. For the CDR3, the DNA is TGTGCCAGCAGTTATCGCGGGTGGGGTCAGAACACTGAAGCTTTCTTT. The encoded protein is CASSYRGWGQNTEAFF.

CDR3: CASSLTGTGGANYGYTF. The DNA for the CDR3 is TGCGCCAGCAGCTTAACCGGGACAGGGGGAGCTAACTATGGCTACACCTTC. The chain combines TRBV5-1 with TRBJ1-2, with 11 bases identical to TRBD1. V lost 2 bases to trimming and J lost 0 bases; unmatched junction nucleotides: 6. The CDR3 totals 17 residues. Germline V CDR1 and CDR2: SGHRS, YFSETQ.

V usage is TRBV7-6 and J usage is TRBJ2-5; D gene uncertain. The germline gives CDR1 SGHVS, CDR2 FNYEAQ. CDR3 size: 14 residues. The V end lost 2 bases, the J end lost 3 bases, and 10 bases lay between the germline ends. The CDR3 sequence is CASSLSRWEETQYF. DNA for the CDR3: TGTGCCAGCAGCTTATCGCGGTGGGAAGAGACCCAGTACTTC.

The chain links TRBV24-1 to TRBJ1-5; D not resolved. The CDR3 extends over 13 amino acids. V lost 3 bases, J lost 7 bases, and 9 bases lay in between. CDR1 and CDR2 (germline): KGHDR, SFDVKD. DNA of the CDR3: TGTGCCACCAGTGATCTAAGTTCGCAGCCCCAGCATTTT. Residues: CATSDLSSQPQHF.

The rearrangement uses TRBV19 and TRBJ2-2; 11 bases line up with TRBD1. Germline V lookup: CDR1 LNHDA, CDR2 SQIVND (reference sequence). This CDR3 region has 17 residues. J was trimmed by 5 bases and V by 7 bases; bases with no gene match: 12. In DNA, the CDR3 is TGTGCCAGTACCGCCCTGGGACAGGGGGGTGGGACCGGGGAGCTGTTTTTT. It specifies CASTALGQGGGTGELFF.

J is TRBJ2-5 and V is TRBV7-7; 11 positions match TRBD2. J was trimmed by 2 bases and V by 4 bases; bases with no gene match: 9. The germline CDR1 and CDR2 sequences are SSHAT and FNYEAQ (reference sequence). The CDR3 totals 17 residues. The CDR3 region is CASSWGLAGGLQETQYF. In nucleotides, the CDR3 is TGTGCCAGCAGCTGGGGGCTAGCGGGAGGATTACAAGAGACCCAGTACTTC.

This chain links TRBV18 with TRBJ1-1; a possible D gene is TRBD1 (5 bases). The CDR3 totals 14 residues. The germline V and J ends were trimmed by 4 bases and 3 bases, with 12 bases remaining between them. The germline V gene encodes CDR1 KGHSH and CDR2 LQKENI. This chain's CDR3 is CASSLSTRDTEAFF. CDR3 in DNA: TGTGCCAGCTCACTCTCGACCAGGGACACTGAAGCTTTCTTT.

The CDR3 coding sequence is TGTGCCAGCAGCTCCCGGACAGGGAATACCTACGAGCAGTACTTC. Amino acid sequence: CASSSRTGNTYEQYF. The chain combines TRBV5-5 with TRBJ2-7, with 8 positions matching TRBD1. This CDR3 has 15 residues. Trimming took 3 bases from V and 2 from J; bases not matched to a gene: 7. Germline-derived CDR1 and CDR2 are SGHKS and YYEKEE (reference sequence).

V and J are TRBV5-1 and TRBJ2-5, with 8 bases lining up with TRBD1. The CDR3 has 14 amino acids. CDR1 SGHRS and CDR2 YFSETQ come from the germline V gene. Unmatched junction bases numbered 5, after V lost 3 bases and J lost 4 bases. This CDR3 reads CASSWTGIGETQYF. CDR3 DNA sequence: TGCGCCAGCAGCTGGACAGGGATTGGAGAGACCCAGTACTTC.

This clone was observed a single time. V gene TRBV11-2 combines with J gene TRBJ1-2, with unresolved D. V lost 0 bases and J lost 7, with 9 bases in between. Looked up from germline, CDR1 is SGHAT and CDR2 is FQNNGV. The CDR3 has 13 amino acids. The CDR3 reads CASSLDRRGGYTF. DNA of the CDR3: TGTGCCAGCAGCTTAGATCGGCGGGGTGGCTACACCTTC.

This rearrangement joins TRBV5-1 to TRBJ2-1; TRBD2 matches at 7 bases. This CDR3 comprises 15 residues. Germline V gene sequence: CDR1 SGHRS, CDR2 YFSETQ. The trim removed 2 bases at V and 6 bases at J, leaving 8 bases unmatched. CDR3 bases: TGCGCCAGCAGCTTTGAGGGAGGGCCAGTCAATGAGCAGTTCTTC. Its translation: CASSFEGGPVNEQFF.

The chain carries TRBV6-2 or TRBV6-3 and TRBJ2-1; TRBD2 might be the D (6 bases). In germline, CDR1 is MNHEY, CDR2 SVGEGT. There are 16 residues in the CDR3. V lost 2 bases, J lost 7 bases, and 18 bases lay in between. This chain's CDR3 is CASSYGLLASPNEQFF. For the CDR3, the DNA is TGTGCCAGCAGTTACGGGTTACTAGCTTCCCCTAATGAGCAGTTCTTC.

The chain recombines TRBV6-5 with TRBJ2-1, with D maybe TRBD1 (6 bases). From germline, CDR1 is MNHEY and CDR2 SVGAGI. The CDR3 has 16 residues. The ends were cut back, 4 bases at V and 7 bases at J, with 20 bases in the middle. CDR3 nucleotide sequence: TGTGCCAGCAGTTCTTCACAGGGTTGGGATTGGAATGAGCAGTTCTTC. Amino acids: CASSSSQGWDWNEQFF.

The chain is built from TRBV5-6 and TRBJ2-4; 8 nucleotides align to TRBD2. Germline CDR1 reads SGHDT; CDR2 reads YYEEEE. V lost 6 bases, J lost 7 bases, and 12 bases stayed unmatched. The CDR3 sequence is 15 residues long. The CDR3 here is CASTFPGGAQNIQYF. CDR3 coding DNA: TGTGCCAGCACCTTTCCGGGAGGGGCACAGAACATTCAGTACTTC.

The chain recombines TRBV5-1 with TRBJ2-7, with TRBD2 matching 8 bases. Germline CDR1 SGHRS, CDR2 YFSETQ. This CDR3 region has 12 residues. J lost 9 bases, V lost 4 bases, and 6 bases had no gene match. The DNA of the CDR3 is TGCGCCAGCAGCCTTAGCGGGAAAAGGCAGTACTTC. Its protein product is CASSLSGKRQYF.

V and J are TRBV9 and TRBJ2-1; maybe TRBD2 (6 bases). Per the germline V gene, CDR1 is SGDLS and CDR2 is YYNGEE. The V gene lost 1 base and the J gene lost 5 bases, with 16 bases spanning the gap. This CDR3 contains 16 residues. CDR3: CASSVMSFGSHNEQFF. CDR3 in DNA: TGTGCCAGCAGCGTAATGTCGTTCGGGAGTCACAATGAGCAGTTCTTC.

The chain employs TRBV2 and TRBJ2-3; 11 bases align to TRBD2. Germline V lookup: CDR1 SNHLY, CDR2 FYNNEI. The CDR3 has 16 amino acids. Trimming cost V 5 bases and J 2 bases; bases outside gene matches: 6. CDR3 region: CASSTSGSDHTDTQYF. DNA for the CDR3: TGTGCCAGCAGTACTAGCGGGAGTGATCACACAGATACGCAGTATTTT.

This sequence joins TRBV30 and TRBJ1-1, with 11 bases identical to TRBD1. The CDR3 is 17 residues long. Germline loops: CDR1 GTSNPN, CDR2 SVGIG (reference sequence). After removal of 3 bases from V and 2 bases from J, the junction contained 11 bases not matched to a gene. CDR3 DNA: TGTGCCTGGAGGGACGGGACAGGGGGGTGGGGAAACACTGAAGCTTTCTTT. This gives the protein CAWRDGTGGWGNTEAFF.

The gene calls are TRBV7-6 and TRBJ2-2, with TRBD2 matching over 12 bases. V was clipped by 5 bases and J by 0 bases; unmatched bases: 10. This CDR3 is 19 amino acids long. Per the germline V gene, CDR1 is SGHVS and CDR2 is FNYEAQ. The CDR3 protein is CASSDYTGLAGSNTGELFF. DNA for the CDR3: TGTGCCAGCAGCGATTACACGGGACTAGCGGGTTCGAACACCGGGGAGCTGTTTTTT.